Included here is one T cell receptor beta chain sequence, with context. Its antigen is unknown. The donors were in the 120-subject validation cohort, distinct from the approximately 610-subject first cohort. The CDR3 is made up of 14 amino acids. Germline V CDR1 and CDR2: SGHRS, YFSETQ. V gave up 2 bases and J gave up 3 bases; unmatched junction bases: 4. These data belong to a study of cytomegalovirus exposure and HLA in healthy donors. Study at large: In a later analysis, it was reported that the 120 validation repertoires had been produced on the same platform as the 666 repertoires belonging to the first cohort. Study-wide results and limits: Three chains linked to CMV were shown in vitro to be specific for CMV antigens.

Repertoires were generated with immunoSEQ multiplex PCR, while TCRdb's copy carries only in-frame clones and drops some. The sample comprises about 130,000 clones, around nine tenths of which are singletons, and roughly 2% rests with the top ten. The sequence came from a woman younger than 35 in good health and CMV-seronegative. V is TRBV5-1 and J is TRBJ2-7; 8 bases line up with TRBD1. The specimen was PBMCs. This CDR3 is CASSFGTGVYEQYF. The DNA for the CDR3 is TGCGCCAGCAGCTTTGGGACAGGTGTCTACGAGCAGTACTTC.